This T cell receptor (beta chain) was identified during a study of cytomegalovirus exposure and HLA in healthy donors. A multiplex PCR was run with 60 Vbeta primers and 13 Jbeta primers. Sequenced by immunoSEQ multiplex PCR; TCRdb stores in-frame clones only, minus some. The data hold about 100,000 clones, with around 74% observed a single time. The CDR3 is 16 amino acids. The germline V gene has CDR1 MNHNY and CDR2 SVGAGI (reference sequence). With V trimmed by 2 bases and J by 6 bases, 9 bases remained unmatched. Material: PBMCs. V is TRBV6-6 and J is TRBJ1-2, with TRBD1 matching 10 bases. The source is a man in his forties or fifties in good health and CMV-seropositive. The CDR3: CASSYPGQGEDNGYTF. CDR3 nucleotides: TGTGCCAGCAGTTACCCCGGACAGGGGGAAGACAATGGCTACACCTTC.